Shown below are 9 T cell receptor beta chains from a single sample sequenced in a study of blood T cell repertoires in COVID-19. The protocol was immunoSEQ multiplex PCR, while the TCRdb copy is restricted to in-frame clones and leaves out a portion. The sample includes 50,000 to 60,000 clones, 89% of them seen just once. Sequenced: peripheral blood. The receptors stem from a man older than 75 with active or convalescent COVID-19.

This clone has just one count. The rearrangement joins TRBV7-2 to TRBJ1-1, with 7 nucleotides matching TRBD1. The CDR3 has 12 amino acids. V shed 5 bases and J 4 bases; nucleotides not matched to a gene: 1. Germline loops: CDR1 SGHTA, CDR2 FQGNSA. The CDR3 loop reads CASSRQGTEAFF. The CDR3 DNA sequence: TGTGCCAGCAGCCGACAGGGCACTGAAGCTTTCTTT. The full variable domain, rest sourced from reference TRBV7-2 and TRBJ1-1, is GAGVSQSPSNKVTEKGKDVELRCDPISGHTALYWYRQSLGQGLEFLIYFQGNSAPDKSGLPSDRFSAERTGGSVSTLTIQRTQQEDSAVYLCASSRQGTEAFFGQGTRLTVV.

The rearrangement links TRBV5-1 to TRBJ2-3; 9 positions match TRBD2. CDR3 size: 16 residues. Germline CDR1 SGHRS, CDR2 YFSETQ. V trimming: 0 bases; J trimming: 4 bases; junction bases outside the gene matches: 6. CDR3 sequence (DNA): TGCGCCAGCAGCTTGGGCCTGCGGGGGGGCGCAGATACGCAGTATTTT. This translates into CASSLGLRGGADTQYF.

The chain carries TRBV7-2 and TRBJ2-2; tentatively, D is TRBD2 (5 bases). Germline V gene data show CDR1 as SGHTA and CDR2 as FQGNSA. The CDR3 has 13 residues. Deletions cut 5 bases from V and 4 bases from J, with 8 bases between. CDR3 in amino acids: CASSPRVTGELFF. The CDR3 DNA follows: TGTGCCAGCAGCCCGCGGGTCACCGGGGAGCTGTTTTTT.

The chain recombines TRBV9 with TRBJ1-6; the D gene is possibly TRBD1 (5 bases). V was pared by 1 base and J by 0 bases, with 8 bases between. The CDR3 has 16 amino acids. In germline, CDR1 is SGDLS, CDR2 YYNGEE. In DNA form, the CDR3 reads TGTGCCAGCAGCGTAAGGGGCAGCTCCTATAATTCACCCCTCCACTTT. Translating gives CASSVRGSSYNSPLHF.

V is TRBV28 and J is TRBJ1-4, with a tentative D call TRBD1 (6 bases). The CDR3 extends over 14 amino acids. Per germline, CDR1 MDHEN and CDR2 SYDVKM. V lost 5 bases and J lost 7, with 14 bases in between. CDR3 in amino acids: CASSTHRAGEKLFF. The CDR3 bases are TGTGCCAGCAGTACACACAGGGCGGGTGAAAAACTGTTTTTT. Variable domain in full (rest from reference TRBV28 and TRBJ1-4): DVKVTQSSRYLVKRTGEKVFLECVQDMDHENMFWYRQDPGLGLRLIYFSYDVKMKEKGDIPEGYSVSREKKERFSLILESASTNQTSMYLCASSTHRAGEKLFFGSGTQLSVL.

The V and J genes are TRBV28 and TRBJ1-1; D might be TRBD1 (6 bases). This CDR3 has 13 residues. Trimming took 4 bases from V and 11 from J, leaving 17 bases between them. Germline lookup yields CDR1 MDHEN and CDR2 SYDVKM. The CDR3: CASSSRTAVVAFF. In DNA, the CDR3 is TGTGCCAGCAGTTCTAGGACAGCAGTAGTCGCTTTCTTT. Combining the CDR3 with reference TRBV28 and TRBJ1-1 gives the whole variable domain DVKVTQSSRYLVKRTGEKVFLECVQDMDHENMFWYRQDPGLGLRLIYFSYDVKMKEKGDIPEGYSVSREKKERFSLILESASTNQTSMYLCASSSRTAVVAFFGQGTRLTVV.

The CDR3 region has the DNA TGTGCCAGCAGCTTGAAGGGGGCAAGCAGCACTGAAGCTTTCTTT. It translates to CASSLKGASSTEAFF. The rearrangement joins TRBV5-4 to TRBJ1-1; 7 nucleotides align to TRBD1. Trimming at V came to 1 base and at J to 4 bases, leaving 7 bases not matched to a gene. This CDR3 is 15 amino acids long. Germline CDR1 reads SGHNT; CDR2 reads YYREEE (reference sequence).

In its sample, this clone was seen once. CDR3 region: CASSFPPFTDTQYF. The CDR3, as DNA: TGTGCCAGCAGTTTTCCCCCCTTCACAGATACGCAGTATTTT. The chain has TRBV28 and TRBJ2-3; no definite D call. There are 14 residues in the CDR3. CDR1 MDHEN and CDR2 SYDVKM come from the germline V gene. Trimming removed 3 bases at V and 2 bases at J, with 9 bases between.

This chain connects TRBV5-1 to TRBJ2-1, with TRBD2 matching 13 bases. Per the germline V gene, CDR1 is SGHRS and CDR2 is YFSETQ. With V trimmed by 4 bases and J by 7 bases, 20 bases remained unmatched. The CDR3 extends over 20 amino acids. CDR3 amino acids: CASSPPGLAGKRAMTNEQFF. CDR3 DNA sequence: TGCGCCAGCAGCCCTCCGGGACTAGCGGGAAAAAGAGCCATGACGAATGAGCAGTTCTTC. The whole variable domain, remainder taken from reference TRBV5-1 and TRBJ2-1, is KAGVTQTPRYLIKTRGQQVTLSCSPISGHRSVSWYQQTPGQGLQFLFEYFSETQRNKGNFPGRFSGRQFSNSRSEMNVSTLELGDSALYLCASSPPGLAGKRAMTNEQFFGPGTRLTVL.